This section outlines one TCR beta chain sequence together with its context. What it binds is unknown. TCRdb reprocessed the 5' RACE reads and reports one entry per CDR3 protein, with no DNA. The data show about 460,000 distinct CDR3 sequences, and the top ten clones hold around 1.4%. The CDR3 extends over 15 amino acids. CDR1 and CDR2 from the germline V gene are SGDLS and YYNGEE. This specimen belongs to a study of T cells expressing NK-cell markers. Study summary: Eight donors were sequenced, of whom seven were HCMV-seropositive, while the remaining one was HCMV-seronegative.

Findings and limits, study-wide: Expanded NKG2C+ T cell clones had unclear HCMV specificity. Topping the CD3+CD56-NKG2C+ fraction as well were these clonotypes, in several donors.

The receptor was derived from a woman in her 50s in good health. This sequence joins TRBV9 and TRBJ1-5; absent DNA, TCRdb's TRBD1 call cannot be checked. Input material: blood T cells: a sorted CD56 or NKG2C T cell subset, CD4+ or CD8+ T cells, or bulk PBMC T cells (not recorded which). This chain's CDR3 is CASSSTGGLNQPQHF.